Listed below are T cell receptor beta chains from one sample, sequenced in a study of blood T cells in healthy people across ages. TCRdb redid the calling of the 5' RACE reads with MiXCR, one entry per CDR3 protein. Here the sample spans almost 800,000 distinct CDR3 sequences, 58% being singletons. Sequenced input: blood. The receptors derive from a man aged 25 to 40 in good health. Each CDR3 is given with its conserved first and last residue. D genes are given only for firm matches. Clone size is given for some rows only: seen once, a few or many times, or a class if the clone is expanded.

abundance	j_gene	v_gene	d_gene	CDR3aa	CDR3nt
.	TRBJ2-1	TRBV11-1	TRBD2	CARMGSGSLGNEQFF	TGTGCCAGGATGGGCAGCGGGAGTTTGGGCAATGAGCAGTTCTTC
few	TRBJ1-2	TRBV20-1	.	CSADSGNYGYTF	TGCAGTGCTGATTCAGGGAACTATGGCTACACCTTC
few	TRBJ2-1	TRBV9	.	CASSVAGYEQFF	TGTGCCAGCAGCGTAGCTGGGTATGAGCAGTTCTTC
few	TRBJ2-7	TRBV4-2	.	CASSQRSHGDIGGREKNEQYF	TGTGCCAGCAGCCAAAGGAGTCACGGCGACATTGGAGGGAGAGAGAAGAATGAGCAGTACTTC
many	TRBJ1-6	TRBV20-1	.	CSARDRIGNSPLHF	TGCAGTGCTAGAGATCGTATTGGAAATTCACCCCTCCACTTT
.	TRBJ2-1	TRBV7-2	TRBD2	CASSPSLAGDRGEQFF	TGTGCCAGCAGCCCCAGTCTAGCGGGAGATAGGGGCGAGCAGTTCTTC
.	TRBJ2-2	TRBV29-1	.	CSVKGPGELFF	TGCAGCGTTAAGGGGCCCGGGGAGCTGTTTTTT
.	TRBJ2-1	TRBV29-1	.	CSGNRDLYNEQFF	TGCAGCGGGAACAGAGATTTATACAATGAGCAGTTCTTC
many	TRBJ2-1	TRBV9	.	CASSLRPAGGEQFF	TGTGCCAGCAGCTTAAGGCCGGCGGGCGGGGAGCAGTTCTTC
.	TRBJ2-1	TRBV4-2	TRBD2	CASSQYSGGAGNEQFF	TGTGCCAGCAGCCAGTATAGCGGGGGGGCAGGTAATGAGCAGTTCTTC
.	TRBJ2-1	TRBV29-1	.	CSVDNSNNEQFF	TGCAGCGTTGATAACAGTAACAATGAGCAGTTCTTC
few	TRBJ2-7	TRBV5-5	.	CASSPWITGYEQYF	TGTGCCAGCAGTCCGTGGATTACGGGCTACGAGCAGTACTTC
.	TRBJ2-5	TRBV3-1	.	CASSQVSAVLETQYF	TGTGCCAGCAGCCAAGTTTCGGCCGTGTTAGAGACCCAGTACTTC
.	TRBJ1-1	TRBV20-1	TRBD1	CSAGGGWNTEAFF	TGCAGTGCCGGAGGGGGCTGGAACACTGAAGCTTTCTTT
.	TRBJ2-7	TRBV6-2/TRBV6-3	TRBD2	CASSYGAGAINEQYF	TGTGCCAGCAGTTACGGAGCGGGAGCCATCAACGAGCAGTACTTC
.	TRBJ2-5	TRBV11-2	.	CASSLDLASETQYF	TGTGCCAGCAGCTTAGATCTGGCTTCAGAGACCCAGTACTTC
.	TRBJ2-1	TRBV11-3	.	CASSLIRMGEQFF	TGTGCCAGCAGCTTGATACGGATGGGGGAGCAGTTCTTC
few	TRBJ2-1	TRBV5-5	.	CASSFGGPGRKGFF	TGTGCCAGCAGCTTTGGGGGACCGGGACGGAAGGGGTTCTTC
.	TRBJ1-2	TRBV28	TRBD1	CASSERGPTGTRYGYTF	TGTGCCAGCAGTGAGAGGGGACCGACAGGGACGAGATATGGCTACACCTTC
.	TRBJ2-1	TRBV14	TRBD2	CASSQGLGGSYNEQFF	TGTGCCAGCAGCCAAGGTTTGGGGGGGTCCTACAATGAGCAGTTCTTC
.	TRBJ2-7	TRBV2	TRBD1	CASRVGQGGLYEQYF	TGTGCCAGCAGAGTAGGACAGGGGGGACTCTACGAGCAGTACTTC
once	TRBJ2-3	TRBV20-1	TRBD2	CSARDPSGRADTQYF	TGCAGTGCTAGAGATCCCAGCGGGAGAGCTGATACGCAGTATTTT
once	TRBJ2-2	TRBV20-1	.	CSASDRPSTGELFF	TGCAGTGCTTCCGACAGGCCAAGCACCGGGGAGCTGTTTTTT
few	TRBJ1-1	TRBV12-3/TRBV12-4	.	CASSLQRNTEAFF	TGTGCCAGCAGTTTGCAGAGGAACACTGAAGCTTTCTTT
.	TRBJ2-1	TRBV28	TRBD1	CASSFRDRTYNEQFF	TGTGCCAGCAGTTTCCGGGACAGAACCTACAATGAGCAGTTCTTC
.	TRBJ2-7	TRBV11-2	.	CASSLAFELSGFQDEQYF	TGTGCCAGCAGCTTAGCCTTTGAACTCTCGGGGTTTCAGGACGAGCAGTACTTC
few	TRBJ2-3	TRBV20-1	.	CSASPIRATDHEKDTQYF	TGCAGTGCTAGCCCCATTCGGGCGACAGACCACGAAAAAGATACGCAGTATTTT
.	TRBJ2-5	TRBV7-2	.	CASSLRRGSGAQYF	TGTGCCAGCAGCTTACGAAGGGGTTCTGGGGCCCAGTACTTC
.	TRBJ2-1	TRBV29-1	.	CSVLKGNEQFF	TGCAGCGTTTTAAAGGGTAATGAGCAGTTCTTC
.	TRBJ1-6	TRBV5-1	.	CASSSRGYSDSPLHF	TGCGCCAGCAGCTCTCGGGGGTATAGCGATTCACCCCTCCACTTT